The 8 T cell receptor beta chains presented below share a single source sample, sequenced in a study of T cell responses to AZD1222 COVID-19 vaccine. Here immunoSEQ multiplex PCR was the method, and the copy in TCRdb shows in-frame clones only, minus some. This sample has around 120,000 clones, with 85% to 95% found just once. The sequenced sample was peripheral blood, obtained on day 0 of AZD1222 vaccination. These receptors were taken from an adult in good health.

V is TRBV9 and J is TRBJ2-7, with 11 nucleotides matching TRBD2. Germline-derived CDR1 and CDR2 are SGDLS and YYNGEE. The CDR3 consists of 15 residues. J gave up 3 bases and V 4 bases, and 6 bases lay outside the gene matches. The CDR3 nucleotides read TGTGCCAGCAGCCCCGATGGACTAGCGGGCTACGAGCAGTACTTC. The encoded protein is CASSPDGLAGYEQYF. Based on the CDR3 plus reference TRBV9 and TRBJ2-7, the full variable domain is DSGVTQTPKHLITATGQRVTLRCSPRSGDLSVYWYQQSLDQGLQFLIQYYNGEERAKGNILERFSAQQFPDLHSELNLSSLELGDSALYFCASSPDGLAGYEQYFGPGTRLTVT.

This chain uses TRBV18 with TRBJ1-5; D gene unclear. Trimming cost V 0 bases and J 4 bases, with 13 bases left between them. This CDR3 is built from 16 residues. Germline V CDR1 and CDR2: KGHSH, LQKENI. The CDR3 protein is CASSPPSIRRNQPQHF. CDR3 DNA sequence: TGTGCCAGCTCACCACCAAGTATACGGCGAAATCAGCCCCAGCATTTT.

This chain joins TRBV3-1 (or the pseudogene TRBV3-2) and TRBJ1-5; tentatively, D is TRBD1 (5 bases). Germline V CDR1 and CDR2: LGHDT, YNNKEL (reference sequence). The ends were cut back, 1 base at V and 7 bases at J, with 11 bases in the middle. This CDR3 spans 14 amino acids. The DNA of the CDR3 is TGTGCCAGCAGCCAAGGTGAGGGGTTGCAGCCCCAGCATTTT. Amino acids: CASSQGEGLQPQHF.

The chain couples TRBV3-1 (or the pseudogene TRBV3-2) to TRBJ2-3; D gene uncertain. CDR3 length equals 12 residues. With 4 bases removed from V and 5 bases from J, the gap between germline ends came to 7 bases. CDR1 LGHDT and CDR2 YNNKEL come from the germline V gene (reference sequence). The CDR3 loop is CASSPVGDTQYF. Written as DNA, the CDR3 is TGTGCCAGCAGCCCAGTTGGAGATACGCAGTATTTT.

V and J are TRBV13 and TRBJ2-1; no clear D. CDR1 and CDR2 (germline): PRHDT, FYEKMQ (reference sequence). CDR3 size: 15 residues. Trimming shortened V by 4 bases and J by 1 base, and 11 bases separated the two germline ends. This CDR3 reads CASSSPAGSYNEQFF. The CDR3 bases are TGTGCCAGCAGCTCCCCAGCCGGGTCCTACAATGAGCAGTTCTTC.

The rearrangement links TRBV5-1 to TRBJ1-4; D is ambiguous. V was trimmed by 1 base and J by 6 bases, leaving 10 bases between them. Germline CDR1 and CDR2: SGHRS and YFSETQ. The CDR3 spans 14 residues. Here the CDR3 reads CASSLSYGDEKLFF. CDR3 nucleotides: TGCGCCAGCAGCTTGAGCTATGGGGATGAAAAACTGTTTTTT. Full variable domain (remainder filled in from reference TRBV5-1 and TRBJ1-4): KAGVTQTPRYLIKTRGQQVTLSCSPISGHRSVSWYQQTPGQGLQFLFEYFSETQRNKGNFPGRFSGRQFSNSRSEMNVSTLELGDSALYLCASSLSYGDEKLFFGSGTQLSVL.

The V gene is TRBV20-1, the J gene TRBJ2-1; perhaps TRBD2 as D (6 bases). Per the germline V gene, CDR1 is DFQATT and CDR2 is SNEGSKA (reference sequence). CDR3 length: 11 amino acids. CDR3 coding DNA: TGCAGGACCGGGGGACGCGCGGGGCAGTTCTTC. Its protein product is CRTGGRAGQFF.

The rearrangement uses TRBV29-1 and TRBJ1-2; D ambiguous. CDR3 size: 12 residues. V lost 3 bases, J lost 1 base, and 6 bases lay in between. Germline V gives CDR1 SQVTM, CDR2 ANQGSEA. In DNA, the CDR3 is TGCAGCGTTGATTTAGTTAACTATGGCTACACCTTC. As protein: CSVDLVNYGYTF.